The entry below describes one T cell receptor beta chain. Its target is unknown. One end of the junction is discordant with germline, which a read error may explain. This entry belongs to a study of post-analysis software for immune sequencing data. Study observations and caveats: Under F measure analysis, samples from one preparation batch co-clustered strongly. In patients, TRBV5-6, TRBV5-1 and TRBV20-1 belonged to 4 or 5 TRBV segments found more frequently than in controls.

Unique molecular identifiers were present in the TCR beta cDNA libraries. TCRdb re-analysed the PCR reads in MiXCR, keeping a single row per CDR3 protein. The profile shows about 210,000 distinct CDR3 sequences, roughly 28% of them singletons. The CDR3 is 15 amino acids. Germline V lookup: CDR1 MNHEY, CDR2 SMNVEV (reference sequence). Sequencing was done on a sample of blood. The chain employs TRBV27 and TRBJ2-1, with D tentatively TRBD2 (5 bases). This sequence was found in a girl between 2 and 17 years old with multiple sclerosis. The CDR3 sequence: CANSSLEGPPAEQFF. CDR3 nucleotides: TGTGCCAACAGTTCCCTCGAGGGCCCCCCCGCTGAGCAGTTCTTC.